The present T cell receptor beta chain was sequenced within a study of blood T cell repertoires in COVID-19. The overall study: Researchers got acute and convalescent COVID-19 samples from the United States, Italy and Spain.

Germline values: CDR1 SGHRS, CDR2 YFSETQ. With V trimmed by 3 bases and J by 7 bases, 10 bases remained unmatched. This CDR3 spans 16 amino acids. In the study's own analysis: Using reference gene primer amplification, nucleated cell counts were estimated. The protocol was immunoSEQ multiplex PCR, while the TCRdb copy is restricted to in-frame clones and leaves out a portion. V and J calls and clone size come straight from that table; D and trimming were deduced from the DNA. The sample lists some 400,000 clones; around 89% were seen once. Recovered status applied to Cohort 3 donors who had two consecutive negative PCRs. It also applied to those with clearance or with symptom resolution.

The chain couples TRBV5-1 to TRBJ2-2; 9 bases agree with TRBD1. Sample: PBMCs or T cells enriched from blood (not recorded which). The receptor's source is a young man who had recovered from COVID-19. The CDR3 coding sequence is TGCGCCAGCAGCTCAGCCACAGGGGGCATGGGCGGGGAGCTGTTTTTT. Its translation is CASSSATGGMGGELFF.